The TCR beta chain described here comes from a study of blood T cell repertoires in COVID-19 (dated by TCRdb to 2020 to 2021). Background on the whole study: The collaborator samples originated in the United States, Italy and Spain and spanned the acute and convalescent phases of COVID-19. The prospective study material was composed of cDNA or gDNA derived from T cells, B-cell-depleted T cells, or PBMCs. The dataset comprised deeply sampled blood TCRbeta repertoires from subjects exposed to, actively infected with, or recovered from COVID-19. A freely available public database, intended as a resource for researchers studying the immune response to SARS-CoV-2, is where the repertoires were released. The samples were drawn from the first 160 participants of the ongoing ImmuneRACE study and from under 1,500 subjects provided by 6 global collaborators. The sample metadata nearly always contained a de-identified subject ID, COVID-19 status, age in years and sex. Where HLA class I and class II types were available, the types were taken from metadata supplied by the sample provider, not from assay-based typing.

Whole blood was collected in K2EDTA tubes by collaborating institutions according to the institutions' own protocols. For TCRbeta analysis, collaborators shipped samples in one of three forms: frozen whole blood, isolated PBMCs, or DNA extracted from either of those sample types. Overall study outcomes, separate from this receptor: Clinical and demographic metadata were provided uncurated, with the amount varying by source and participant.

Remarks on this clone: The antigen it recognizes is unknown. The record has no base qualities; no much larger clone is one base away.

The immunoSEQ Assay, a bias-controlled multiplex PCR, was used to amplify TCRbeta CDR3 regions from genomic DNA. Per the authors' processing: The number of nucleated cells in each sample was estimated from the amplification of reference gene primers within the assay. To quantify the absolute abundance of each unique TCRbeta CDR3 rearrangement, sequence reads were collapsed and filtered. For each sample, productive Simpson clonality was calculated by taking the square root of Simpson's diversity index across productive rearrangements. The clones in this table, taken by TCRdb from immuneACCESS, are in-frame only. Not every clone is retained; where verified, under half of the shortfall comes from an unresolved V gene, and the cause of the rest is unknown. The V and J calls and the clone size are those of that table, but D and trimming were determined from the DNA. For this sample there are 140,000 or so clones; 75% to 90% appear just once. Of the sample, roughly 4.4% falls within the top ten clones.

The TCR comes from a human donor in a cohort sampled during active COVID-19. Sequencing input: peripheral blood.

The base sequence is TGTGCCAGCAGCTTAGGGGCTAACAATCAGCCCCAGCATTTT. Its amino acids are CASSLGANNQPQHF. Rearrangement joined TRBV7-9 to TRBJ1-5, with the D segment identity uncertain. The CDR3 starts with the cysteine, ends with the phenylalanine, and has 14 residues. Only the CDR3 DNA is retained, 42 bases long and in frame from the first base. V gives up 1 base and J gives up 3 bases, and the segment between their germline ends measures 7 bases. The germline V gene (reference sequence) yields SEHNR for CDR1 and FQNEAQ for CDR2. The full variable domain, completed from the reference TRBV7-9 and TRBJ1-5 proteins outside the CDR3, reads DTGVSQNPRHKITKRGQNVTFRCDPISEHNRLYWYRQTLGQGPEFLTYFQNEAQLEKSRLLSDRFSAERPKGSFSTLEIQRTEQGDSAMYLCASSLGANNQPQHFGDGTRLSIL.